The clone carrying this TCR beta chain was observed many times. Antigen: not known. It was with 60 Vbeta and 13 Jbeta primers that the PCR ran. TCRdb's table, derived via immunoSEQ multiplex PCR, lists solely in-frame clones and lacks some. Of some 95,000 clones in the sample, around three quarters were seen once. The sample is drawn from a study of cytomegalovirus exposure and HLA in healthy donors. Study at large: As released early, the data held roughly 85 million unique TCRs from HLA-typed donors. Study-wide results and caveats: A previous analysis found most TCR beta V segments productive roughly 90% or roughly 30% of the time. With later analysis, a missense DCLRE1C variant became linked to TCR beta V- and J-gene trimming. The authors listed about 170 TCR beta chains as cytomegalovirus-associated.

Unmatched junction bases numbered 5, after V lost 3 bases and J lost 0 bases. CDR3 length equals 15 residues. Per the germline V gene, CDR1 is SEHNR and CDR2 is FQNEAQ (reference sequence). This TCR was sampled from a young man in good health and CMV-seronegative. The source material was PBMCs. This sequence joins TRBV7-9 and TRBJ2-7, with 7 bases fitting TRBD2. In DNA form, the CDR3 reads TGTGCCAGCAGCTTCTTGACGGGGGGCTCCTACGAGCAGTACTTC. It translates to CASSFLTGGSYEQYF.